This is a list of T cell receptor beta chains from one sample in a study of CD4 T cells in relation to SARS-CoV-2 and coronaviruses. Only in-frame clones appear in the TCRdb table, and some are missing; sequencing was by immunoSEQ multiplex PCR. The repertoire holds about 43,000 clones, with over 75% as singletons. Their cognate antigens are unknown. The sample consisted of naive CD4+ T cells from PBMCs, cultured in vitro. These receptors all come from an adult with COVID-19. The CDR3 runs from the conserved cysteine through the conserved F or W. Each record gives: V gene, D gene, J gene, clone size, CDR3 protein, CDR3 DNA. The D gene is left open where the match is weak. Clone sizes are given selectively: once, few, many, or a class where the clone is expanded.

V: TRBV7-2
D: -
J: TRBJ2-5
size: -
CDR3: CASSLITGSMETQYF
DNA: TGTGCCAGCAGCTTAATAACAGGGAGTATGGAGACCCAGTACTTC

V: TRBV5-6
D: -
J: TRBJ1-2
size: -
CDR3: CASSLGVRAEYGYTF
DNA: TGTGCCAGCAGCTTGGGGGTCCGGGCAGAATATGGCTACACCTTC

V: TRBV5-1
D: TRBD1
J: TRBJ2-1
size: -
CDR3: CASSADRFDEQFF
DNA: TGCGCCAGCAGCGCGGACAGGTTTGATGAGCAGTTCTTC

V: TRBV6-5
D: -
J: TRBJ2-1
size: few
CDR3: CASSLDRSRYNEQFF
DNA: TGTGCCAGCAGTCTTGACAGGTCGAGATACAATGAGCAGTTCTTC

V: TRBV6-1
D: TRBD1
J: TRBJ1-4
size: -
CDR3: CASSEIYRGTGYEKLFF
DNA: TGTGCCAGCAGTGAAATTTATAGGGGGACAGGGTACGAAAAACTGTTTTTT

V: TRBV28
D: -
J: TRBJ1-1
size: -
CDR3: CASTPGGINTEAFF
DNA: TGTGCCAGCACCCCTGGTGGCATCAACACTGAAGCTTTCTTT

V: TRBV2
D: -
J: TRBJ1-5
size: -
CDR3: CASSDRMNQPQHF
DNA: TGTGCCAGCTCAGACAGGATGAATCAGCCCCAGCATTTT

V: TRBV3-1/TRBV3-2
D: -
J: TRBJ1-1
size: few
CDR3: CASSHLGRRNTEAFF
DNA: TGTGCCAGCAGCCATCTGGGACGGAGGAACACTGAAGCTTTCTTT

V: TRBV27
D: -
J: TRBJ1-1
size: -
CDR3: CASSFSPAPNTEAFF
DNA: TGTGCCAGCAGTTTTTCTCCCGCTCCGAACACTGAAGCTTTCTTT

V: TRBV3-1/TRBV3-2
D: -
J: TRBJ1-3
size: once
CDR3: CASSQGHSGNTIYF
DNA: TGTGCCAGCAGCCAAGGCCACTCTGGAAACACCATATATTTT

V: TRBV20-1
D: -
J: TRBJ1-3
size: -
CDR3: CSASGVSGNTIYF
DNA: TGCAGTGCTAGTGGGGTCTCTGGAAACACCATATATTTT

V: TRBV7-9
D: -
J: TRBJ1-4
size: -
CDR3: CASSLEGRVGEKLFF
DNA: TGTGCCAGCAGCTTAGAAGGACGTGTTGGTGAAAAACTGTTTTTT

V: TRBV2
D: -
J: TRBJ2-7
size: -
CDR3: CASRQGYEQYF
DNA: TGTGCCAGCAGACAGGGCTACGAGCAGTACTTC

V: TRBV11-2
D: TRBD2
J: TRBJ2-5
size: once
CDR3: CASSPRVGLVSETQYF
DNA: TGTGCCAGCAGCCCCCGGGTGGGACTAGTATCGGAGACCCAGTACTTC

V: TRBV5-1
D: -
J: TRBJ1-3
size: -
CDR3: CASSLSDGSGNTIYF
DNA: TGCGCCAGCAGCTTGTCCGACGGATCTGGAAACACCATATATTTT

V: TRBV6-1
D: TRBD2
J: TRBJ2-7
size: -
CDR3: CASSEGPGGPMEQYF
DNA: TGTGCCAGCAGTGAAGGACCGGGAGGACCCATGGAGCAGTACTTC

V: TRBV6-1
D: TRBD2
J: TRBJ2-3
size: -
CDR3: CASSEPPSGSTDTQYF
DNA: TGTGCCAGCAGTGAACCCCCTAGCGGGAGCACAGATACGCAGTATTTT

V: TRBV7-9
D: -
J: TRBJ2-1
size: few
CDR3: CASSSRQESYNEQFF
DNA: TGTGCCAGCAGCTCACGACAGGAATCCTACAATGAGCAGTTCTTC

V: TRBV28
D: TRBD2
J: TRBJ2-3
size: -
CDR3: CASSPRTQGGDTQYF
DNA: TGTGCCAGCAGTCCCCGGACCCAGGGAGGGGATACGCAGTATTTT

V: TRBV28
D: TRBD1
J: TRBJ2-5
size: -
CDR3: CASSLSGQGETQYF
DNA: TGTGCCAGCAGTTTGAGTGGACAGGGGGAGACCCAGTACTTC

V: TRBV9
D: -
J: TRBJ2-1
size: once
CDR3: CASSFSPRRGHNEQFF
DNA: TGTGCCAGCAGCTTCTCCCCCCGGAGGGGACACAATGAGCAGTTCTTC

V: TRBV7-9
D: TRBD2
J: TRBJ2-3
size: -
CDR3: CASSLLAGVGTDTQYF
DNA: TGTGCCAGCAGCCTACTAGCGGGAGTAGGAACAGATACGCAGTATTTT

V: TRBV6-5
D: TRBD2
J: TRBJ2-7
size: -
CDR3: CASSWTSGRTYEQYF
DNA: TGTGCCAGCAGTTGGACTAGCGGGAGAACCTACGAGCAGTACTTC

V: TRBV5-4
D: -
J: TRBJ1-6
size: few
CDR3: CASSLDSLSPLHF
DNA: TGTGCCAGCAGCTTGGACAGCCTCTCACCCCTCCACTTT

V: TRBV10-3
D: -
J: TRBJ2-1
size: few
CDR3: CAISDRDYNEQFF
DNA: TGTGCCATCAGTGACAGAGACTACAATGAGCAGTTCTTC

V: TRBV5-1
D: TRBD2
J: TRBJ2-3
size: -
CDR3: CASSWTSVSTDTQYF
DNA: TGCGCCAGCAGCTGGACTAGCGTGAGCACAGATACGCAGTATTTT

V: TRBV6-4
D: TRBD1
J: TRBJ1-5
size: -
CDR3: CASSDSVLRGRGNQPQHF
DNA: TGTGCCAGCAGTGACTCGGTTTTGAGGGGGCGCGGCAATCAGCCCCAGCATTTT